A selection of T cell receptor beta chains follows, all from one sample in a study of T cell responses to AZD1222 COVID-19 vaccine. Here immunoSEQ multiplex PCR was the method, and the copy in TCRdb shows in-frame clones only, minus some. The table includes roughly 170,000 clones, around 94% detected once. Sequenced here: peripheral blood, sampled 28 days after the second AZD1222 dose. All receptors derive from an adult who received the AZD1222 COVID-19 vaccine. Each CDR3 is given with its conserved first and last residue. A D gene is named only where the DNA matches it firmly. Some rows have no size entry. The others give once, few or many, or a class for an expanded clone.

CDR3 protein: CASMISGANVLTF
CDR3 DNA: TGTGCCAGCATGATCTCTGGGGCCAACGTCCTGACTTTC
D gene: .
J gene: TRBJ2-6
clone size: .
V gene: TRBV5-5

CDR3 protein: CATSRVTYRGLSNQPQHF
CDR3 DNA: TGTGCCACCAGCAGAGTTACATACAGGGGACTGAGCAATCAGCCCCAGCATTTT
D gene: TRBD1
J gene: TRBJ1-5
clone size: .
V gene: TRBV15

CDR3 protein: CASSLDRGPYEQYF
CDR3 DNA: TGCGCCAGCAGCTTGGACAGGGGCCCCTACGAGCAGTACTTC
D gene: TRBD1
J gene: TRBJ2-7
clone size: .
V gene: TRBV5-1

CDR3 protein: CASSLTPGGYSPLHF
CDR3 DNA: TGTGCCAGCTCTCTAACCCCAGGGGGCTACTCACCCCTCCACTTT
D gene: TRBD1
J gene: TRBJ1-6
clone size: .
V gene: TRBV18

CDR3 protein: CASSLDRNTEAFF
CDR3 DNA: TGTGCCAGCAGCTTAGACAGAAACACTGAAGCTTTCTTT
D gene: .
J gene: TRBJ1-1
clone size: once
V gene: TRBV11-3

CDR3 protein: CASSPSGTGHTDTQYF
CDR3 DNA: TGCGCCAGCAGCCCGTCAGGGACAGGGCACACAGATACGCAGTATTTT
D gene: TRBD1
J gene: TRBJ2-3
clone size: .
V gene: TRBV5-1

CDR3 protein: CASSLDNRVFPEAFF
CDR3 DNA: TGTGCCAGCAGCTTAGATAACCGCGTTTTCCCTGAAGCTTTCTTT
D gene: .
J gene: TRBJ1-1
clone size: .
V gene: TRBV11-2

CDR3 protein: CASSMGTLRDSPLHF
CDR3 DNA: TGTGCCAGTAGTATGGGGACCCTAAGAGACTCACCCCTCCACTTT
D gene: .
J gene: TRBJ1-6
clone size: .
V gene: TRBV19

CDR3 protein: CASSKALSRQGGSYEQYF
CDR3 DNA: TGTGCCAGCAGCAAAGCCCTCTCCCGACAGGGGGGGTCCTACGAGCAGTACTTC
D gene: .
J gene: TRBJ2-7
clone size: .
V gene: TRBV21-1

CDR3 protein: CASSLVGRGNEQFF
CDR3 DNA: TGTGCCAGCAGCTTAGTAGGCAGGGGTAATGAGCAGTTCTTC
D gene: .
J gene: TRBJ2-1
clone size: .
V gene: TRBV7-9

CDR3 protein: CASSRQGEKLFF
CDR3 DNA: TGTGCCAGCAGCCGACAGGGAGAAAAACTGTTTTTT
D gene: TRBD1
J gene: TRBJ1-4
clone size: once
V gene: TRBV7-9

CDR3 protein: CASSLGLRVGAGTEAFF
CDR3 DNA: TGTGCCAGCAGCTTAGGCCTAAGGGTAGGGGCGGGCACTGAAGCTTTCTTT
D gene: .
J gene: TRBJ1-1
clone size: .
V gene: TRBV13

CDR3 protein: CASSEGVGLFNQPQHF
CDR3 DNA: TGTGCCAGCAGTGAAGGGGTGGGACTGTTCAATCAGCCCCAGCATTTT
D gene: .
J gene: TRBJ1-5
clone size: .
V gene: TRBV6-1

CDR3 protein: CASREEGSTDTQYF
CDR3 DNA: TGTGCCAGCAGAGAGGAGGGTTCCACAGATACGCAGTATTTT
D gene: .
J gene: TRBJ2-3
clone size: .
V gene: TRBV2

CDR3 protein: CASSLEAGREQFF
CDR3 DNA: TGTGCCAGCAGCTTAGAAGCGGGCCGTGAGCAGTTCTTC
D gene: .
J gene: TRBJ2-1
clone size: .
V gene: TRBV11-3

CDR3 protein: CASSEALTRNQPQHF
CDR3 DNA: TGTGCCAGCAGTGAAGCGCTTACCCGCAATCAGCCCCAGCATTTT
D gene: .
J gene: TRBJ1-5
clone size: .
V gene: TRBV2

CDR3 protein: CASSERAFLLSYGYTF
CDR3 DNA: TGTGCCAGCAGTGAAAGGGCTTTTCTGCTCTCCTATGGCTACACCTTC
D gene: .
J gene: TRBJ1-2
clone size: .
V gene: TRBV6-1

CDR3 protein: CASSYSGTGQSYEQYF
CDR3 DNA: TGTGCCAGCAGTTACTCTGGGACAGGGCAATCCTACGAGCAGTACTTC
D gene: TRBD1
J gene: TRBJ2-7
clone size: .
V gene: TRBV6-5

CDR3 protein: CASSQAGTRRNEKLFF
CDR3 DNA: TGCGCCAGCAGCCAGGCGGGGACGAGGCGTAATGAAAAACTGTTTTTT
D gene: .
J gene: TRBJ1-4
clone size: .
V gene: TRBV4-1

CDR3 protein: CASSLGSQETQYF
CDR3 DNA: TGTGCCAGCAGCTTAGGCAGCCAAGAGACCCAGTACTTC
D gene: .
J gene: TRBJ2-5
clone size: .
V gene: TRBV11-3

CDR3 protein: CASSPRWMDQPQHF
CDR3 DNA: TGTGCCAGCAGCCCGAGGTGGATGGATCAGCCCCAGCATTTT
D gene: .
J gene: TRBJ1-5
clone size: .
V gene: TRBV7-2

CDR3 protein: CASSYGQATGNTIYF
CDR3 DNA: TGTGCCAGCAGTTACGGACAGGCCACTGGAAACACCATATATTTT
D gene: TRBD1
J gene: TRBJ1-3
clone size: .
V gene: TRBV5-6

CDR3 protein: CASSSTLTNEQFF
CDR3 DNA: TGCGCCAGCAGCTCGACCCTGACGAATGAGCAGTTCTTC
D gene: .
J gene: TRBJ2-1
clone size: .
V gene: TRBV5-1

CDR3 protein: CASSHTTSGSPYNEQFF
CDR3 DNA: TGTGCCAGCAGCCACACCACTAGCGGGAGCCCCTACAATGAGCAGTTCTTC
D gene: TRBD2
J gene: TRBJ2-1
clone size: .
V gene: TRBV4-2

CDR3 protein: CASTLAKGVDSPLHF
CDR3 DNA: TGTGCCAGCACCCTCGCTAAAGGAGTGGATTCACCCCTCCACTTT
D gene: .
J gene: TRBJ1-6
clone size: .
V gene: TRBV7-9

CDR3 protein: CASSLGGGNYGYTF
CDR3 DNA: TGTGCCAGCAGCTTAGGCGGGGGCAACTATGGCTACACCTTC
D gene: .
J gene: TRBJ1-2
clone size: .
V gene: TRBV13

CDR3 protein: CASSPPGGSTEAFF
CDR3 DNA: TGTGCCAGCTCACCACCGGGGGGGAGCACTGAAGCTTTCTTT
D gene: .
J gene: TRBJ1-1
clone size: .
V gene: TRBV18

CDR3 protein: CASSRRGAQSTEAFF
CDR3 DNA: TGTGCCAGCAGTCGGCGGGGGGCGCAGAGCACTGAAGCTTTCTTT
D gene: .
J gene: TRBJ1-1
clone size: .
V gene: TRBV7-2

CDR3 protein: CASRTPTYMNTEAFF
CDR3 DNA: TGTGCCAGTAGAACACCCACATACATGAACACTGAAGCTTTCTTT
D gene: .
J gene: TRBJ1-1
clone size: .
V gene: TRBV19

CDR3 protein: CASSLGQGASYNEQFF
CDR3 DNA: TGCGCCAGCAGCTTAGGTCAGGGGGCCTCCTACAATGAGCAGTTCTTC
D gene: TRBD1
J gene: TRBJ2-1
clone size: .
V gene: TRBV5-1

CDR3 protein: CASSDLTGGEGAQHF
CDR3 DNA: TGTGCCAGCAGTGACCTAACAGGGGGCGAGGGGGCCCAGCATTTT
D gene: TRBD1
J gene: TRBJ1-5
clone size: .
V gene: TRBV6-1

CDR3 protein: CASSPLRETGELFF
CDR3 DNA: TGCGCCAGCAGCCCCCTTAGGGAAACCGGGGAGCTGTTTTTT
D gene: .
J gene: TRBJ2-2
clone size: .
V gene: TRBV5-1